The T cell receptor beta chain described here comes from a study of blood T cell repertoires in COVID-19. This table comes from immunoSEQ multiplex PCR, and its TCRdb copy is limited to in-frame clones, with some not included. The data hold about 280,000 clones, with 86% observed a single time. Seattle researchers signed up patients amid active infection and tracked them longitudinally. Germline CDR1 and CDR2: MNHEY and SMNVEV (reference sequence). The length of the CDR3 is 17 residues. The V end lost 0 bases, the J end lost 4 bases, and 19 bases lay between the germline ends. The chain is built from TRBV27 and TRBJ2-7; D perhaps matches TRBD2 (7 bases). The TCR comes from a woman between 70 and 85 years old with COVID-19, enrolled during active disease. Sequencing input: peripheral blood. This chain's CDR3 is CASSLSSFGGPRYEQYF. CDR3 DNA: TGTGCCAGCAGTTTATCGAGTTTCGGGGGGCCCCGGTACGAGCAGTACTTC.